One sample yielded the 25 T cell receptor beta chains listed below, sequenced in a study of blood T cell repertoires in COVID-19. The data were produced by immunoSEQ multiplex PCR, yet TCRdb's version contains in-frame clones alone and is incomplete. The table includes around 180,000 clones, under 85% detected once. Sequenced material: PBMCs or T cells enriched from blood (not recorded which). Receptor source: a middle-aged man who had recovered from COVID-19.

The chain is built from TRBV27 and TRBJ2-7, with a tentative D call TRBD2 (6 bases). V shed 5 bases and J shed 4 bases, with 24 bases lying between them. This CDR3 is built from 17 residues. Germline CDR1 and CDR2: MNHEY and SMNVEV (reference sequence). CDR3 bases: TGTGCCAGCAGTCAGGGAGGCCCAAGGAGGTCTGTGTACGAGCAGTACTTC. Translation: CASSQGGPRRSVYEQYF.

This chain joins TRBV24-1 and TRBJ2-5, with 7 bases that match TRBD1. The V segment lost 4 bases and the J segment 0 bases; nucleotides outside the gene matches: 4. CDR3 size: 15 residues. Germline lookup yields CDR1 KGHDR and CDR2 SFDVKD. The DNA of the CDR3 is TGTGCCACCAGTGAACCGACAGGGTACCAAGAGACCCAGTACTTC. This codes for CATSEPTGYQETQYF.

The V gene is TRBV14, the J gene TRBJ1-1; 9 nucleotides match TRBD1. CDR3 length: 15 amino acids. V lost 4 bases, J lost 8 bases, and 11 bases stayed unmatched. CDR1 is SGHDN, CDR2 FVKESK, per germline. The CDR3 loop is CASSPRTGQGREAFF. The CDR3 bases are TGTGCCAGCAGCCCCCGAACGGGACAGGGCAGGGAAGCTTTCTTT.

The rearrangement joins TRBV7-2 to TRBJ2-3, with TRBD2 as a possible D gene (7 bases). Germline V gene lookup returns CDR1 SGHTA and CDR2 FQGNSA. V lost 5 bases to trimming and J lost 0 bases, with 21 bases between them. This CDR3 spans 18 amino acids. The CDR3 is CASSAGLGAGASTDTQYF. DNA of the CDR3: TGTGCCAGCAGCGCCGGTCTGGGGGCGGGAGCTAGCACAGATACGCAGTATTTT.

This chain connects TRBV4-1 to TRBJ2-7; tentative D call: TRBD1 (5 bases). The CDR3 totals 12 residues. V was clipped by 8 bases and J by 6 bases, with 14 bases between them. CDR1 is MGHRA, CDR2 YSYEKL, per germline. The CDR3 is CASQDIDGEQYF. The DNA of the CDR3 is TGCGCCAGCCAGGACATTGACGGCGAGCAGTACTTC.

J is TRBJ2-5 and V is TRBV10-1, with D possibly TRBD2 on 6 matching bases. The CDR3 is 16 residues long. The germline V and J ends were trimmed by 2 bases and 2 bases, with 15 bases remaining between them. The germline CDR1 and CDR2 sequences are WNHNN and SYGVQD (reference sequence). In DNA form, the CDR3 reads TGCGCCAGCAGTGAGGGGCTAGCGCACTCTCAAGAGACCCAGTACTTC. Translated: CASSEGLAHSQETQYF.

This clone was picked up many times. The genes are TRBV5-1 and TRBJ1-4, with 7 bases identical to TRBD1. Unmatched junction bases numbered 4, after V lost 0 bases and J lost 5 bases. This CDR3 contains 15 residues. Germline V gene lookup returns CDR1 SGHRS and CDR2 YFSETQ. The DNA of the CDR3 is TGCGCCAGCAGCTTGGGTACAGGGGTCAATGAAAAACTGTTTTTT. Its translation: CASSLGTGVNEKLFF.

The V and J genes are TRBV28 and TRBJ1-6; D ambiguous. This CDR3 has 13 amino acids. Germline CDR1 and CDR2: MDHEN and SYDVKM. V lost 6 bases to trimming and J lost 0 bases, with 3 bases between them. This CDR3 reads CASRASYNSPLHF. CDR3 sequence (DNA): TGTGCCAGCAGGGCCTCCTATAATTCACCCCTCCACTTT.

V and J are TRBV30 and TRBJ2-7; no reliable D call. The CDR3 is 13 residues long. Germline V lookup: CDR1 GTSNPN, CDR2 SVGIG (reference sequence). The V gene lost 5 bases and the J gene lost 0 bases, with 11 bases spanning the gap. The CDR3 spells CAWSSGNSYEQYF. CDR3 nucleotides: TGTGCCTGGTCGTCAGGTAACTCCTACGAGCAGTACTTC. Full variable domain (missing parts from reference TRBV30 and TRBJ2-7): SQTIHQWPATLVQPVGSPLSLECTVEGTSNPNLYWYRQAAGRGLQLLFYSVGIGQISSEVPQNLSASRPQDRQFILSSKKLLLSDSGFYLCAWSSGNSYEQYFGPGTRLTVT.

This sequence joins TRBV5-6 and TRBJ1-1; D gene unclear. Between the trimmed V and J ends, which lost 0 bases and 11 bases, there was a span of 14 bases. Germline CDR1 SGHDT, CDR2 YYEEEE. The CDR3 extends over 13 amino acids. CDR3 DNA: TGTGCCAGCAGCTTGGGCCCCAGCGGAACGGCTTTCTTT. As protein: CASSLGPSGTAFF.

This chain joins TRBV28 and TRBJ1-1, with TRBD1 matching over 8 bases. CDR1 and CDR2 (germline): MDHEN, SYDVKM. V shed 8 bases and J 4 bases; nucleotides not matched to a gene: 12. This CDR3 has 15 residues. In DNA, the CDR3 is TGTGCCAGCGGCCAGGGGGCGCGAGCGGGCACTGAAGCTTTCTTT. Encoded protein: CASGQGARAGTEAFF.

For the CDR3, the DNA is TGTGCCAGCTCACCCACAGCGGCTAGCGGCTATGGCTACACCTTC. Protein sequence: CASSPTAASGYGYTF. The rearrangement uses TRBV18 and TRBJ1-2; no clear D. Per the germline V gene, CDR1 is KGHSH and CDR2 is LQKENI. Trimming stripped 3 bases from V and 4 bases from J, with 15 bases between. The CDR3 consists of 15 residues.

The gene calls are TRBV2 and TRBJ1-1; D unclear. V was pared by 0 bases and J by 3 bases, with 11 bases between. Germline V gene sequence: CDR1 SNHLY, CDR2 FYNNEI. The CDR3 covers 15 residues. This chain's CDR3 is CASSEALSTYTEAFF. DNA for the CDR3: TGTGCCAGCAGTGAAGCGCTTAGCACCTACACTGAAGCTTTCTTT.

A remark on this clone: This CDR3 is also generated by other DNA sequences in the sample. This chain uses TRBV7-3 with TRBJ1-1; the D gene is possibly TRBD1 (6 bases). V gave up 5 bases and J gave up 1 base, with 11 bases separating them. In germline, CDR1 is SGHTA, CDR2 FQGTGA. This CDR3 comprises 14 residues. DNA for the CDR3: TGTGCCAGCAGCCCGGACAGTAAGAACACTGAAGCTTTCTTT. Protein sequence: CASSPDSKNTEAFF. The whole variable domain, remainder taken from reference TRBV7-3 and TRBJ1-1, is GAGVSQTPSNKVTEKGKYVELRCDPISGHTALYWYRQSLGQGPEFLIYFQGTGAADDSGLPNDRFFAVRPEGSVSTLKIQRTERGDSAVYLCASSPDSKNTEAFFGQGTRLTVV.

Only a few counts were recorded for this clone. This chain joins TRBV11-2 and TRBJ1-5, with TRBD1 matching 9 bases. CDR1 SGHAT and CDR2 FQNNGV come from the germline V gene. The CDR3 extends over 16 amino acids. The trim removed 4 bases at V and 5 bases at J, leaving 9 bases unmatched. The CDR3 here is CASSSGTGTLYQPQHF. CDR3 nucleotides: TGTGCCAGCAGCTCGGGGACAGGGACCCTATATCAGCCCCAGCATTTT.

A remark on this clone: Other nucleotide sequences from this sample produce the same CDR3. The CDR3 DNA sequence: TGTGCCAGTAGTATAGGGCAGGGGATGAACACTGAAGCTTTCTTT. The encoded protein is CASSIGQGMNTEAFF. The genes are TRBV19 and TRBJ1-1, with a possible D match to TRBD1 (6 bases). In germline, CDR1 is LNHDA, CDR2 SQIVND (reference sequence). Trimming removed 1 base at V and 0 bases at J, with 9 bases between. The CDR3 spans 15 residues.

This clone was recorded a few times. The V gene is TRBV4-2, the J gene TRBJ1-2; 8 bases are a match to TRBD1. J gave up 8 bases and V 0 bases, and 8 bases lay outside the gene matches. Germline lookup yields CDR1 LGHNA and CDR2 YNFKEQ. This CDR3 has 15 residues. CDR3 amino acids: CASSQEVGRGQGYTF. For the CDR3, the DNA is TGTGCCAGCAGCCAAGAAGTAGGCAGGGGGCAAGGCTACACCTTC.

V is TRBV7-3 and J is TRBJ2-2, with 7 bases lining up with TRBD2. Trimming took 0 bases from V and 0 from J; bases not matched to a gene: 10. Germline V gene data show CDR1 as SGHTA and CDR2 as FQGTGA. The CDR3 runs to 19 residues. CDR3 in DNA: TGTGCCAGCAGCTTAACCATTATGCGGGGGAAAGCGAACACCGGGGAGCTGTTTTTT. Amino acids: CASSLTIMRGKANTGELFF.

The chain couples TRBV5-1 to TRBJ2-3; D is perhaps TRBD1 (5 bases). Germline V CDR1 and CDR2: SGHRS, YFSETQ. This CDR3 comprises 14 residues. Trimming left V 0 bases short and J 6 bases short, with 11 bases between. The CDR3 DNA follows: TGCGCCAGCAGCTTGGCCCAGGGTAGCGATACGCAGTATTTT. As protein: CASSLAQGSDTQYF. The entire variable domain, with the rest obtained from reference TRBV5-1 and TRBJ2-3, is as follows: KAGVTQTPRYLIKTRGQQVTLSCSPISGHRSVSWYQQTPGQGLQFLFEYFSETQRNKGNFPGRFSGRQFSNSRSEMNVSTLELGDSALYLCASSLAQGSDTQYFGPGTRLTVL.

The rearrangement links TRBV5-6 to TRBJ1-2; 8 bases agree with TRBD1. The CDR3 contains 17 residues. Germline V gene sequence: CDR1 SGHDT, CDR2 YYEEEE. Unmatched junction bases numbered 16, after V lost 4 bases and J lost 5 bases. CDR3 bases: TGTGCCAGCAGCCTGGGGGGTCGCGGCGGGACAGGATATGGCTACACCTTC. Translating gives CASSLGGRGGTGYGYTF.

The chain combines TRBV28 with TRBJ2-5; D gene unclear. Germline V gene lookup returns CDR1 MDHEN and CDR2 SYDVKM. Trimming removed 4 bases at V and 5 bases at J, with 17 bases between. The CDR3 totals 15 residues. DNA of the CDR3: TGTGCCAGCAGTTCCGCCCCCCCAGGCAAGGAGACCCAGTACTTC. This codes for CASSSAPPGKETQYF.

The rearrangement joins TRBV18 to TRBJ1-1, with TRBD1 matching over 8 bases. Per the germline V gene, CDR1 is KGHSH and CDR2 is LQKENI. The V and J ends lost 0 bases and 6 bases, in that order; junction bases with no gene match: 0. CDR3 length: 13 amino acids. The chain's CDR3 is CASSPPGQAEAFF. CDR3 DNA sequence: TGTGCCAGCTCACCACCGGGACAGGCTGAAGCTTTCTTT.

This chain joins TRBV29-1 and TRBJ1-2; D is unresolved. Germline V lookup: CDR1 SQVTM, CDR2 ANQGSEA. The CDR3 contains 14 residues. V shed 3 bases and J shed 4 bases, with 15 bases lying between them. In DNA form, the CDR3 reads TGCAGCGTTGATTCGGAGCAGCGCCTCTATGGCTACACCTTC. Protein product: CSVDSEQRLYGYTF.

This sequence joins TRBV9 and TRBJ1-6; D ambiguous. Trimming stripped 7 bases from V and 5 bases from J, with 25 bases between. Looked up from germline, CDR1 is SGDLS and CDR2 is YYNGEE. CDR3 length equals 18 residues. The CDR3 bases are TGTGCCAGCTCACGAACAGACGGAATTCCACCAAATAATTCACCCCTCCACTTT. This gives the protein CASSRTDGIPPNNSPLHF.

Worth noting for this clone: The junction shows a germline mismatch at one end, possibly a read error. The genes are TRBV5-4 and TRBJ1-5; D gene uncertain. The CDR3 totals 15 residues. Germline CDR1 reads SGHNT; CDR2 reads YYREEE (reference sequence). This CDR3 is CASSPLDGSYQPQHF. The CDR3 DNA is TGTGCCAGCAGCCCGCTAGACGGTAGCTATCAGCCCCAGCATTTT.